This T cell receptor beta chain is from a study of radiotherapy plus CTLA-4 blockade in lung cancer. Study in general: Of the patients, under 20% showed objective responses and more than 30% attained disease control. General study points: Reportedly, early blood T cell clone dynamics best predicted response, with interferon-beta. Radiotherapy with ipilimumab was followed by blood expansion of tumor-derived clones.

Assay: immunoSEQ multiplex PCR; the TCRdb copy retains only in-frame clones and omits some. The data show around 110,000 clones, approximately 90% seen once. A note on this clone: Its antigen is as yet unknown.

In germline, CDR1 is SEHNR, CDR2 FQNEAQ (reference sequence). Trimming stripped 5 bases from V and 7 bases from J, with 11 bases between. The CDR3 totals 12 residues. Patients with chemo-refractory metastatic non-small-cell lung cancer received focal radiation plus CTLA-4 blockade with ipilimumab. V and J are TRBV7-9 and TRBJ1-1; the D is unclear. The clonotype comes from a human donor with non-small cell lung cancer that progressed on radiotherapy plus ipilimumab. The sample was peripheral blood, taken from a patient treated with radiotherapy plus ipilimumab. This chain's CDR3 is CASSLSGIEAFF. The CDR3 nucleotides read TGTGCCAGCAGCCTCTCTGGGATTGAAGCTTTCTTT.